Described below is a single T cell receptor (beta chain) sequence and its context. Its target is not known. This record comes from a study of T cell repertoires in cytomegalovirus infection. Study overall: Use of recently identified HLA-C-restricted and well-studied HLA-B-restricted CMV epitopes was part of the study. CMV infection together with matching HLA type was indicated by public TCR beta signatures. Whole-study findings and limits: The ex vivo response was dominated by HLA-C-restricted CMV-specific TCR beta clonotypes. Cumulative frequency of public TCR beta families picked out carriers of CMV plus the relevant HLA.

From the reads, TCRdb called clonotypes with MiXCR, one entry per CDR3 protein. The data contain 550,000 to 700,000 distinct CDR3 sequences, roughly 42% of them singletons. This CDR3 comprises 13 residues. Germline assignment: CDR1 MNHNS and CDR2 SASEGT. Trimming removed 10 bases from V and 0 bases from J, with 12 bases in between. V usage is TRBV6-1 and J usage is TRBJ1-2; a weak D match, TRBD1 (5 bases). This TCR was sampled from a human donor in good health (CMV status not recorded). Some clones in this sample may be carry-over from other donors' samples. The sample consisted of cultured PBMCs, taken from culture after CMV antigen stimulation. The CDR3 DNA sequence: TGTGCCACTACGGGACGGACTAACTATGGCTACACCTTC. This encodes CATTGRTNYGYTF.